This TCR beta chain derives from a study of post-analysis software for immune sequencing data (dated by TCRdb to between 2014 and 2016). About the study as a whole: Relapsing-remitting, secondary progressive and progressive-relapsing multiple sclerosis were recorded as disease courses, and subtype annotation was lacking for some patients. A subset of samples was prepared in parallel using single-end sample barcoding, then pooled and co-amplified after Illumina adapter ligation. The multiple sclerosis patient repertoires were compared with some twelve previously published healthy control repertoires from donors aged about 6 to 26 years.

V is clipped by 7 bases and J by 9 bases, and the sequence between their germline boundaries is 10 bases long. The CDR1 and CDR2 encoded by the germline V gene are KGHDR and SFDVKD. Measured from the cysteine to the phenylalanine, the CDR3 is 11 residues long. This entry keeps only the CDR3 DNA: 33 bases, framed from base 1. Here is what the overall study found, with its caveats: About five TRBV segments, including TRBV5-6, TRBV5-1 and TRBV20-1, were significantly more frequent in patients than controls. Direct clustering with F measure showed strong co-clustering of samples prepared in the same batch, prompting a batch-effect correction. The multiple sclerosis patient group was slightly younger than the control group. Normalized Chao1 diversity was significantly lower in multiple sclerosis patients than controls, suggesting substantial peripheral T-cell clonal expansion.

The library was made by PCR. The instrument given in TCRdb is Illumina HiSeq 2500. To reduce PCR and sequencing biases, unique molecular identifiers were built into the TCR beta cDNA libraries. Every 1 to 10 million input T cells yielded approximately 500,000 cDNA molecules, meaning each molecule approximated one T cell. The same protocol used for the earlier healthy control dataset was applied to prepare and sequence the patient libraries. Within a given batch, samples were prepared together, multiplexed and sequenced on the same HiSeq lane. The authors' pipeline ran thus. MIGEC was used to process the raw barcoded reads, and molecular identifier groups with only a single read were discarded before consensus assembly and CDR3 extraction. Clonotype tables were post-analysed with VDJtools, and diversity was normalized by down-sampling all datasets to the smallest sample size. To correct batch-related cross-sample contamination, repertoire overlap clustering matched CDR3 amino acid sequences but not nucleotide sequences. TCRdb's own reprocessing of the public reads used fastp at Q25 and MiXCR and kept productive beta chains. CDR3 protein sequences are deduplicated, and each keeps its most common genes and DNA. TCRdb's processing, not the authors' own work, is the source of the V and J calls. Present in this sample are about 540,000 distinct CDR3 sequences, around 34% of which were seen just once. The ten largest account for under 7% of the sample.

To demonstrate the VDJtools post-analysis software, TCR beta repertoires were profiled from the peripheral blood of about 13 young patients with multiple sclerosis. Multiple sclerosis patients were children and adolescents aged about 6 to 15 years. There are a few counts of this clonotype. The antigen this receptor binds is unknown. Per-nucleotide qualities are absent, and no much larger clonotype sits a single base away. This receptor was identified in a girl aged 2-17 years with multiple sclerosis. The rearrangement joined TRBV24-1 to TRBJ2-3; no D gene can be assigned with confidence. Sample: blood. The sequence in DNA is TGTGCCACCAGCCTTTTGGGGACGCAGTATTTT. Translated, it reads CATSLLGTQYF.